These 8 T cell receptor beta chains came from one sample sequenced in a study of T-cell reconstitution after alpha-beta-depleted transplantation in children. Preparation of the TCRbeta library used unique molecular identifiers. TCRdb reanalysed the PCR reads using MiXCR and keeps one entry per CDR3 protein. Of over 85,000 distinct CDR3 sequences in the sample, about a tenth are singletons; the top ten hold about 7.3%. The sample in question was PBMCs from the stem cell graft donor, obtained from the stem cell graft. The receptor set was obtained from a human donor who donated a stem cell graft to a child with acute lymphoblastic leukemia.

This clonotype was seen at least ten times. The chain recombines TRBV6-6 with TRBJ2-7; no clear D gene. V gave up 10 bases and J gave up 5 bases, with 12 bases separating them. The CDR3 has 11 amino acids. Per germline, CDR1 MNHNY and CDR2 SVGAGI (reference sequence). The CDR3 DNA is TGTGCCAACGGACGGTGGGACGAGCAGTACTTC. Its translation: CANGRWDEQYF.

This clonotype showed up many times. This sequence joins TRBV7-8 and TRBJ2-2; TRBD2 agrees at 13 bases. Germline lookup yields CDR1 SGHVS and CDR2 FQNEAQ. The CDR3 is 18 residues long. Trimming took 1 base from V and 7 from J; bases not matched to a gene: 9. CDR3 in DNA: TGTGCCAGCAGCTTAGTTTCACTAGCGGGAGGGCCGAACGGGGAGCTGTTTTTT. Translation: CASSLVSLAGGPNGELFF.

This clonotype was recorded many times. This sequence joins TRBV10-3 and TRBJ2-2, with 9 bases matching TRBD2. This CDR3 region has 13 residues. Germline V gene lookup returns CDR1 ENHRY and CDR2 SYGVKD. The J segment lost 1 base and the V segment lost 10 bases, leaving 1 base of the junction unmatched. The DNA for the CDR3 is TGTGCCACTAGCGGGGAGAACACCGGGGAGCTGTTTTTT. Its protein is CATSGENTGELFF.

This clonotype was detected ten times or more. The gene calls are TRBV18 and TRBJ2-4; TRBD2 agrees at 11 bases. The CDR3 is made up of 19 amino acids. The V and J ends lost 3 bases and 8 bases, in that order; junction bases with no gene match: 18. The germline V gene has CDR1 KGHSH and CDR2 LQKENI. The CDR3 loop reads CASSPRTSGRYDRIDIQYF. The DNA for the CDR3 is TGTGCCAGCTCACCCCGGACTAGCGGGCGCTATGATAGGATTGACATTCAGTACTTC. Complete variable domain (other parts from reference TRBV18 and TRBJ2-4): NAGVMQNPRHLVRRRGQEARLRCSPMKGHSHVYWYRQLPEEGLKFMVYLQKENIIDESGMPKERFSAEFPKEGPSILRIQQVVRGDSAAYFCASSPRTSGRYDRIDIQYFGAGTRLSVL.

This clonotype was recorded many times. V is TRBV20-1 and J is TRBJ1-5; D is ambiguous. The CDR3 runs 13 residues. Germline values: CDR1 DFQATT, CDR2 SNEGSKA (reference sequence). V lost 5 bases, J lost 2 bases, and 10 bases lay in between. The CDR3 loop is CSAGNNRNQPQHF. The CDR3 nucleotides are TGCAGTGCTGGAAACAATCGCAATCAGCCCCAGCATTTT.

This clonotype was detected many times. The rearrangement joins TRBV7-2 to TRBJ1-5, with D uncertain. V gave up 1 base and J gave up 6 bases, with 13 bases separating them. From germline, CDR1 is SGHTA and CDR2 FQGNSA. The CDR3 loop spans 15 amino acids. The CDR3 reads CASSLGDREGQPQHF. The CDR3 region has the DNA TGTGCCAGCAGCTTAGGAGACCGGGAAGGTCAGCCCCAGCATTTT.

This clonotype was picked up many times. CDR3 coding DNA: TGCAGCGTGACCCGGACTAGCGGGAACACCGGGGAGCTGTTTTTT. The encoded protein is CSVTRTSGNTGELFF. This chain joins TRBV29-1 and TRBJ2-2; 10 bases align to TRBD2. CDR1 and CDR2 from the germline V gene are SQVTM and ANQGSEA. The V gene end was trimmed by 6 bases and the J gene end by 1 base; junction bases not matched to a gene: 5. This CDR3 region has 15 residues.

Regarding this clonotype: It may be a read error: a sequence one base away is much more abundant. The chain links TRBV7-2 to TRBJ2-1; D is unresolved. This CDR3 has 15 residues. CDR1 SGHTA and CDR2 FQGNSA come from the germline V gene. CDR3 sequence (DNA): TGTGCCAGCAGCCGTCTAACTAACTCCCACAATGAGCAGTTCTTC. Translation: CASSRLTNSHNEQFF.